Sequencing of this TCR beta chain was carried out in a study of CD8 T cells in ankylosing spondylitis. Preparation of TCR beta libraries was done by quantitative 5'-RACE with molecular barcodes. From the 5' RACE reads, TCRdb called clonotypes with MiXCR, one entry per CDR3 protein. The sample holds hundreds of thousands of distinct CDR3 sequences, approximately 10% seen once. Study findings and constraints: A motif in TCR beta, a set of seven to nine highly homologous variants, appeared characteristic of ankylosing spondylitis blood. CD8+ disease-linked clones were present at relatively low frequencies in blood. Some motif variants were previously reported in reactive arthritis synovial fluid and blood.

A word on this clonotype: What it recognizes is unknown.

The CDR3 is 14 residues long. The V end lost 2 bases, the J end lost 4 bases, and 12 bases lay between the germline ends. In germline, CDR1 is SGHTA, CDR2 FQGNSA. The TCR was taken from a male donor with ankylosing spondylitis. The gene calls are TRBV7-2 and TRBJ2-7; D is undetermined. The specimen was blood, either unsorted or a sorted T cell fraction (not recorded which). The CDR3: CASSLLVGRYEQYF. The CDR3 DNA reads TGTGCCAGCAGCTTATTGGTGGGCCGGTACGAGCAGTACTTC.